This TCR beta chain was sequenced for a study of blood T cell repertoires in COVID-19. Study information: Samples came from the United States, Italy and Spain, spanning acute and convalescent COVID-19. The analysed material was cDNA or gDNA that came from T cells, B-cell-depleted T cells, or PBMCs.

Per the original data handling: Amplification from reference gene primers served as the basis for estimated nucleated cell counts. Sequencing was performed with immunoSEQ multiplex PCR; in TCRdb, only in-frame clones are kept and a portion is missing. V, J and clone size are taken as reported in that table, and D and trimming were inferred from the DNA itself. The profile shows about 150,000 clones, more than 75% of them singletons. The CDR3 has 12 residues. CDR1 ENHRY and CDR2 SYGVKD come from the germline V gene. The V gene end was trimmed by 6 bases and the J gene end by 5 bases; junction bases not matched to a gene: 1.

The V call is TRBV10-3, the J call TRBJ2-1; 7 nucleotides agree with TRBD2. This sequence was found in a man in his sixties with acute or convalescent COVID-19. Sequencing used peripheral blood. The CDR3 nucleotides are TGTGCCATCAGCGGGACTAACAATGAGCAGTTCTTC. This encodes CAISGTNNEQFF.